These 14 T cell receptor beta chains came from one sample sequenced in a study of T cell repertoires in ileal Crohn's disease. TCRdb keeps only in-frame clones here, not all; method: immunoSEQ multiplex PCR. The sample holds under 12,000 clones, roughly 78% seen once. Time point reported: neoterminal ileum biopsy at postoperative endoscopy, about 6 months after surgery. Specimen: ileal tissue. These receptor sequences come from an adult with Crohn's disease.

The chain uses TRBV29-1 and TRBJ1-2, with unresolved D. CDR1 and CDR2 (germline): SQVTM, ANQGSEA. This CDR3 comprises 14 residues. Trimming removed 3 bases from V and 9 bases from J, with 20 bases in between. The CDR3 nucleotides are TGCAGCGTTGAGGAAGACGACAATCCTTTGAGCTACACCTTC. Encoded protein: CSVEEDDNPLSYTF.

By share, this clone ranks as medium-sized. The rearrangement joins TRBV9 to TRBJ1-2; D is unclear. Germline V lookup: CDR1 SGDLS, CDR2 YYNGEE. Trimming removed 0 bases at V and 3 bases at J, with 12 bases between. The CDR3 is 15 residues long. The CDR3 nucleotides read TGTGCCAGCAGCGTAGGGGGAGTATTGGACTATGGCTACACCTTC. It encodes CASSVGGVLDYGYTF. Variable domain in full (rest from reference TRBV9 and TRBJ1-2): DSGVTQTPKHLITATGQRVTLRCSPRSGDLSVYWYQQSLDQGLQFLIQYYNGEERAKGNILERFSAQQFPDLHSELNLSSLELGDSALYFCASSVGGVLDYGYTFGSGTRLTVV.

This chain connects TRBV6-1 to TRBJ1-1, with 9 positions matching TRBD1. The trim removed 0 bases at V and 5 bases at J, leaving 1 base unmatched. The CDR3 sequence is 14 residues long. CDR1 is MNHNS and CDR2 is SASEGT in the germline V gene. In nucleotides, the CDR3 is TGTGCCAGCAGTGAAGCGGGACAGGGTACTGAAGCTTTCTTT. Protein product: CASSEAGQGTEAFF.

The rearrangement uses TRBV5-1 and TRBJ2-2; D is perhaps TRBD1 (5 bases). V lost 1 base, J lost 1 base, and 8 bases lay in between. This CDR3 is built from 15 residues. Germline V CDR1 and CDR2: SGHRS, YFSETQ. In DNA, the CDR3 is TGCGCCAGCAGCTTGTGGACACAGAACACCGGGGAGCTGTTTTTT. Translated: CASSLWTQNTGELFF.

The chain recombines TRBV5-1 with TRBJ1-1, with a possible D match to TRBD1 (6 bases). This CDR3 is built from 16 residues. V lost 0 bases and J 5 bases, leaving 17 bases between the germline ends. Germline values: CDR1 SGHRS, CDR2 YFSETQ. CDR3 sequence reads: CASSLERGGAGTEAFF. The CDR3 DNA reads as TGCGCCAGCAGCTTGGAAAGGGGGGGCGCGGGGACTGAAGCTTTCTTT.

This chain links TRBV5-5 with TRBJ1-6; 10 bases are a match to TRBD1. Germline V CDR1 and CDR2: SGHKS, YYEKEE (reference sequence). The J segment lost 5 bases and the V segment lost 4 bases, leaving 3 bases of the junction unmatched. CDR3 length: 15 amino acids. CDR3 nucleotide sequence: TGTGCCAGCAGCGACAGGGGGCTGGATAATTCACCCCTCCACTTT. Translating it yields CASSDRGLDNSPLHF.

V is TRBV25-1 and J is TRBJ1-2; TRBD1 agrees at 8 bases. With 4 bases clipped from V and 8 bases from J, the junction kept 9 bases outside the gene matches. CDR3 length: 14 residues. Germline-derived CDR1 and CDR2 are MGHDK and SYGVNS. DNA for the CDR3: TGTGCCAGCAGTGGACGGGACAGGTCGGGAGGCTACACCTTC. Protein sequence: CASSGRDRSGGYTF.

The CDR3 sequence: CSARDSYGYTF. CDR3 nucleotide sequence: TGCAGCGCCAGGGACAGTTATGGCTACACCTTC. V gene TRBV29-1 combines with J gene TRBJ1-2; 7 bases line up with TRBD1. The junction had 4 bases not matched to a gene; V was cut back by 7 bases and J by 5 bases. Germline lookup yields CDR1 SQVTM and CDR2 ANQGSEA. The CDR3 loop spans 11 amino acids.

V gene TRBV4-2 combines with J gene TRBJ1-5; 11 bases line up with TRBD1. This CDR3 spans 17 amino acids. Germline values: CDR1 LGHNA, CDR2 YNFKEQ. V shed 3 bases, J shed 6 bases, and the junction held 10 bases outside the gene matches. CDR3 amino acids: CASSQDVIGTGGQPQHF. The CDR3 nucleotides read TGTGCCAGCAGCCAGGACGTTATTGGGACAGGGGGTCAGCCCCAGCATTTT.

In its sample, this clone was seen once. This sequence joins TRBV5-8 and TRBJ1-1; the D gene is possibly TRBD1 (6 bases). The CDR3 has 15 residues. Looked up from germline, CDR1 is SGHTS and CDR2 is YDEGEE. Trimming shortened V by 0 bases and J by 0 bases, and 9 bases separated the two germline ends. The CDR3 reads CASSLGQEVNTEAFF. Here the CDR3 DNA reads TGTGCCAGCAGCTTGGGACAGGAGGTGAACACTGAAGCTTTCTTT.

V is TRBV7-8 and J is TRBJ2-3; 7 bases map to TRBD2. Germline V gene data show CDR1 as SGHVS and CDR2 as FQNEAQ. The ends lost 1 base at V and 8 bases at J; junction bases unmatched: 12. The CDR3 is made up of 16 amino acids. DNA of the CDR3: TGTGCCAGCAGCTTAGGGGTCGCGGGGGTAGCGGGTACGCAGTATTTT. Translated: CASSLGVAGVAGTQYF.

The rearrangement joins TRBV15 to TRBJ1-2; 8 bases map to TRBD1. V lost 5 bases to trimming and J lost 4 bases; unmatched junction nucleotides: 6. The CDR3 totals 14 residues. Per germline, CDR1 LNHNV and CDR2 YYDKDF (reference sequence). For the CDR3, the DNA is TGTGCCACCAGCGAACGGGACAGGAGCTATGGCTACACCTTC. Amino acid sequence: CATSERDRSYGYTF.

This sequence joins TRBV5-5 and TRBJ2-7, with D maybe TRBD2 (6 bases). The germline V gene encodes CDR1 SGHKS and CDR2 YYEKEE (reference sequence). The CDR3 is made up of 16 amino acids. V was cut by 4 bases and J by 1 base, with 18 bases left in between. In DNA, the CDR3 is TGTGCCAGCAGCCGAGACCGGGGGAGTTCATCCTACGAGCAGTACTTC. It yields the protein CASSRDRGSSSYEQYF.

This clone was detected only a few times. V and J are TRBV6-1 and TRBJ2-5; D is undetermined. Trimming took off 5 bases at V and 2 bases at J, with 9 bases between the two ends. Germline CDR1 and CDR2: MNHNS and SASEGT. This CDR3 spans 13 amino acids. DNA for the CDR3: TGTGCCAGCAGTCCCGACTTACAAGAGACCCAGTACTTC. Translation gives CASSPDLQETQYF.